Each of the 21 T cell receptor beta chains below was sequenced from the same sample in a study of CD8 T cells in Susac syndrome. cDNA came from approximately 0.5 to 1 ug RNA primed by random hexamers. TCRdb used MiXCR to reprocess the immunoSEQ multiplex PCR reads, holding one entry per CDR3 protein. The repertoire holds roughly 190,000 distinct CDR3 sequences, with under 97% as singletons. The sequenced material came from CD4+ T cells from PBMCs. These receptors all stem from a human donor with Susac syndrome.

This rearrangement joins TRBV9 to TRBJ2-3; 7 nucleotides agree with TRBD2. Germline trimming cut 0 bases from V and 6 bases from J; bases unmatched to any gene: 10. The CDR3 length is 16 residues. The germline V gene encodes CDR1 SGDLS and CDR2 YYNGEE. This chain's CDR3 is CASSVDVRGMRDTQYF. The DNA for the CDR3 is TGTGCCAGCAGCGTAGACGTGCGGGGGATGAGGGATACGCAGTATTTT.

The genes are TRBV20-1 and TRBJ2-3; possible D gene TRBD2, 6 bases. Trimming removed 5 bases at V and 3 bases at J, with 15 bases between. The germline gives CDR1 DFQATT, CDR2 SNEGSKA (reference sequence). The CDR3 contains 14 residues. The CDR3: CSALTSSGTDTQYF. For the CDR3, the DNA is TGCAGTGCTCTTACTAGCTCAGGGACAGATACGCAGTATTTT.

This sequence joins TRBV7-2 and TRBJ2-7; maybe TRBD2 (6 bases). This CDR3 has 13 residues. Germline V CDR1 and CDR2: SGHTA, FQGNSA. The V gene lost 5 bases and the J gene lost 3 bases, with 11 bases spanning the gap. The CDR3 protein is CASSPGGFYEQYF. In DNA, the CDR3 is TGTGCCAGCAGCCCCGGAGGGTTCTACGAGCAGTACTTC.

The rearrangement links TRBV9 to TRBJ2-5; D not resolved. The CDR3 consists of 14 residues. V dropped 0 bases and J dropped 5 bases, with 11 bases sitting between them. Germline values: CDR1 SGDLS, CDR2 YYNGEE. The CDR3 DNA reads as TGTGCCAGCAGCGTAGCTGTCGGGCGGGAGACCCAGTACTTC. It yields the protein CASSVAVGRETQYF. Filled out from reference TRBV9 and TRBJ2-5, the complete variable domain reads DSGVTQTPKHLITATGQRVTLRCSPRSGDLSVYWYQQSLDQGLQFLIQYYNGEERAKGNILERFSAQQFPDLHSELNLSSLELGDSALYFCASSVAVGRETQYFGPGTRLLVL.

The gene calls are TRBV19 and TRBJ1-2; 8 bases map to TRBD1. Germline V CDR1 and CDR2: LNHDA, SQIVND (reference sequence). V lost 3 bases and J lost 7; bases outside the gene matches: 7. The CDR3 covers 14 residues. This chain's CDR3 is CASSMDRASGGYTF. The CDR3 coding sequence is TGTGCCAGTAGTATGGACAGGGCGTCCGGTGGCTACACCTTC.

The rearrangement uses TRBV5-4 and TRBJ2-5; 10 bases match TRBD1. V trimming: 4 bases; J trimming: 4 bases; junction bases outside the gene matches: 10. Germline V lookup: CDR1 SGHNT, CDR2 YYREEE (reference sequence). CDR3 length equals 16 residues. For the CDR3, the DNA is TGTGCCAGCAGCGGCGGACAGGGGGGAAGTCGAGAGACCCAGTACTTC. It is translated as CASSGGQGGSRETQYF.

The chain joins TRBV9 to TRBJ1-3; D might be TRBD1 (5 bases). The CDR3 totals 13 residues. Germline lookup yields CDR1 SGDLS and CDR2 YYNGEE. V was pared by 8 bases and J by 2 bases, with 11 bases between. CDR3 residues: CASNQGPGNTIYF. The CDR3, as DNA: TGTGCCAGTAACCAGGGCCCTGGAAACACCATATATTTT.

The rearrangement joins TRBV19 to TRBJ2-3; 7 nucleotides match TRBD1. Per the germline V gene, CDR1 is LNHDA and CDR2 is SQIVND (reference sequence). V was clipped by 5 bases and J by 4 bases; unmatched bases: 15. CDR3 length: 17 amino acids. In DNA form, the CDR3 reads TGTGCCAGTAGTCCATGGGACAGTGGGTGGTCCCCAGATACGCAGTATTTT. Translation gives CASSPWDSGWSPDTQYF.

V usage is TRBV29-1 and J usage is TRBJ1-5; possible D gene TRBD1, 5 bases. Germline CDR1 and CDR2: SQVTM and ANQGSEA. Trimming stripped 3 bases from V and 3 bases from J, with 9 bases between. The CDR3 loop spans 13 amino acids. CDR3 residues: CSVDQGLNQPQHF. CDR3 nucleotides: TGCAGCGTTGATCAGGGTCTCAATCAGCCCCAGCATTTT.

The chain has TRBV12-3 or TRBV12-4 and TRBJ1-2, with 9 bases that match TRBD1. This CDR3 region has 16 residues. V was pared by 6 bases and J by 4 bases, with 12 bases of the junction left unmatched. CDR3 protein: CASSSINRGPPYGYTF. CDR3 DNA: TGTGCCAGCAGCTCAATTAACAGGGGGCCTCCCTATGGCTACACCTTC.

CDR3 DNA: TGTGCCAGCAACGAAGGTGGGGCCGGGGCAGATACGCAGTATTTT. This sequence encodes CASNEGGAGADTQYF. The genes are TRBV2 and TRBJ2-3; D might be TRBD1 or TRBD2, each matching 5 bases. Germline CDR1 SNHLY, CDR2 FYNNEI. With 7 bases removed from V and 4 bases from J, the gap between germline ends came to 18 bases. This CDR3 has 15 residues.

The chain joins TRBV10-3 to TRBJ2-5; no firm D call. The germline V gene has CDR1 ENHRY and CDR2 SYGVKD. The CDR3 length is 12 residues. V gave up 8 bases and J gave up 2 bases, with 9 bases separating them. The CDR3 reads CAISAEQETQYF. As DNA, the CDR3 is TGTGCCATCTCGGCAGAGCAAGAGACCCAGTACTTC.

This chain uses TRBV20-1 with TRBJ2-5, with a possible D match to TRBD2 (6 bases). V lost 3 bases to trimming and J lost 0 bases, with 11 bases between them. CDR3 length: 14 residues. CDR1 and CDR2 from the germline V gene are DFQATT and SNEGSKA (reference sequence). CDR3 DNA: TGCAGTGCTAGCGGTGGGGGGTACCAAGAGACCCAGTACTTC. Translated, it gives CSASGGGYQETQYF.

The genes are TRBV15 and TRBJ2-6, with D hard to call. Germline V lookup: CDR1 LNHNV, CDR2 YYDKDF (reference sequence). The germline V and J ends were trimmed by 3 bases and 0 bases, with 6 bases remaining between them. CDR3 length: 15 residues. In DNA, the CDR3 is TGTGCCACCAGCAGGCCGAGCTCTGGGGCCAACGTCCTGACTTTC. Its protein is CATSRPSSGANVLTF. Complete variable domain (other parts from reference TRBV15 and TRBJ2-6): DAMVIQNPRYQVTQFGKPVTLSCSQTLNHNVMYWYQQKSSQAPKLLFHYYDKDFNNEADTPDNFQSRRPNTSFCFLDIRSPGLGDTAMYLCATSRPSSGANVLTFGAGSRLTVL.

The genes are TRBV9 and TRBJ2-5; 9 nucleotides line up with TRBD2. The CDR3 length is 14 residues. V lost 2 bases, J lost 5 bases, and 4 bases stayed unmatched. CDR1 SGDLS and CDR2 YYNGEE come from the germline V gene. The CDR3 coding sequence is TGTGCCAGCAGCGTTGGAGGACTAGCGGAGACCCAGTACTTC. Protein: CASSVGGLAETQYF.

CDR3 residues: CASSYRLAGGLWTDTQYF. In DNA form, the CDR3 reads TGTGCCAGCAGCTACCGACTAGCGGGGGGGCTTTGGACAGATACGCAGTATTTT. The chain couples TRBV12-3 or TRBV12-4 to TRBJ2-3; 14 positions match TRBD2. This CDR3 region has 18 residues. Unmatched junction bases numbered 11, after V lost 6 bases and J lost 3 bases.

V is TRBV20-1 and J is TRBJ2-1; 7 bases match TRBD1. Germline lookup yields CDR1 DFQATT and CDR2 SNEGSKA (reference sequence). The CDR3 covers 13 residues. V lost 6 bases, J lost 2 bases, and 4 bases stayed unmatched. In DNA, the CDR3 is TGCAGTGCGACCGGGACAGCCTACAATGAGCAGTTCTTC. This sequence encodes CSATGTAYNEQFF.

This sequence joins TRBV4-1 and TRBJ2-2, with 8 nucleotides matching TRBD1. The CDR3 loop spans 15 amino acids. Germline trimming cut 3 bases from V and 6 bases from J; bases unmatched to any gene: 6. The germline V gene has CDR1 MGHRA and CDR2 YSYEKL. DNA for the CDR3: TGCGCCAGCAGCCACCCGGGACAGGTCCCCGGGGAGCTGTTTTTT. It translates to CASSHPGQVPGELFF.

The V and J genes are TRBV12-3 or TRBV12-4 and TRBJ2-1; 12 bases line up with TRBD2. With V trimmed by 3 bases and J by 7 bases, 4 bases remained unmatched. This CDR3 spans 15 amino acids. In DNA form, the CDR3 reads TGTGCCAGCAGTTTTAGGCTAGCGGGGGGGAATGAGCAGTTCTTC. Its translation: CASSFRLAGGNEQFF.

This sequence joins TRBV20-1 and TRBJ2-3; 11 bases fit TRBD2. The CDR3 spans 17 residues. After removal of 0 bases from V and 2 bases from J, the junction contained 7 bases not matched to a gene. Germline V gene lookup returns CDR1 DFQATT and CDR2 SNEGSKA (reference sequence). The CDR3 bases are TGCAGTGCTAGAGATCGCTTGACTAGCGGGGCCACAGATACGCAGTATTTT. Amino acid sequence: CSARDRLTSGATDTQYF.

This chain connects TRBV4-3 to TRBJ2-5; D call uncertain. The CDR3 length is 13 residues. V was trimmed by 2 bases and J by 5 bases, leaving 9 bases between them. Germline loops: CDR1 LGHNA, CDR2 YSLEER. DNA for the CDR3: TGCGCCAGCAGCCAACACACCGGGGAGACCCAGTACTTC. Translating it yields CASSQHTGETQYF.